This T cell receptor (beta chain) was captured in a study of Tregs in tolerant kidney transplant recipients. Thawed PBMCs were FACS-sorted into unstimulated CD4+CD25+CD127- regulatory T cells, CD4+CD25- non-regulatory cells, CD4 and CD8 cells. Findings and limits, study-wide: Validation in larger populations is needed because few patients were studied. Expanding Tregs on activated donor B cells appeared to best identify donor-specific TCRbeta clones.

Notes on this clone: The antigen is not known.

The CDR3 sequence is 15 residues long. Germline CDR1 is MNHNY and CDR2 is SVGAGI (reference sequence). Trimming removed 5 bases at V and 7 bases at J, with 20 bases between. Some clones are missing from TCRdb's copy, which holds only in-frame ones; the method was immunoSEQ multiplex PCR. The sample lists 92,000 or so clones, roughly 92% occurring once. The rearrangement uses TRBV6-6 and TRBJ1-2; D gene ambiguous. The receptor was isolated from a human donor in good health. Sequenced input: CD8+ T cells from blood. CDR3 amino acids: CASSPNPTGLGGYTF. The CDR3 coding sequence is TGTGCCAGCAGTCCCAACCCGACGGGGTTAGGTGGCTACACCTTC.